The clone carrying this T cell receptor (beta chain) was detected only once. Its antigen is still unknown. The length of the CDR3 is 18 residues. Trimming removed 0 bases from V and 1 base from J, with 19 bases in between. Germline CDR1 reads SGHRS; CDR2 reads YFSETQ. Using immunoSEQ multiplex PCR, the repertoire was profiled, and TCRdb retains in-frame clones only, with some absent. The sample carries some 140,000 clones, about 88% recorded once. The data stem from a study of cytomegalovirus exposure and HLA in healthy donors. Study information: The same platform was used for the 130 or so validation repertoires as for the roughly 700 first-cohort repertoires, as reported in a later analysis.

Study outcomes and limitations: According to reports, the classifier identified cytomegalovirus status with high specificity and sensitivity. Subsequent analysis showed first-cohort TCR clusters tending to co-occur in 95 to 150 validation repertoires. A list of around 160 TCR beta chains associated with cytomegalovirus was given.

What was sequenced was PBMCs. This clonotype was sampled from a woman aged 18-35 years in good health and CMV-seropositive. The V gene is TRBV5-1, the J gene TRBJ1-1; weak D call: TRBD1 (5 bases). The CDR3 bases are TGCGCCAGCAGCTTGGCCGGGCAGGGCAAACTACCGAACACTGAAGCTTTCTTT. Translated: CASSLAGQGKLPNTEAFF.